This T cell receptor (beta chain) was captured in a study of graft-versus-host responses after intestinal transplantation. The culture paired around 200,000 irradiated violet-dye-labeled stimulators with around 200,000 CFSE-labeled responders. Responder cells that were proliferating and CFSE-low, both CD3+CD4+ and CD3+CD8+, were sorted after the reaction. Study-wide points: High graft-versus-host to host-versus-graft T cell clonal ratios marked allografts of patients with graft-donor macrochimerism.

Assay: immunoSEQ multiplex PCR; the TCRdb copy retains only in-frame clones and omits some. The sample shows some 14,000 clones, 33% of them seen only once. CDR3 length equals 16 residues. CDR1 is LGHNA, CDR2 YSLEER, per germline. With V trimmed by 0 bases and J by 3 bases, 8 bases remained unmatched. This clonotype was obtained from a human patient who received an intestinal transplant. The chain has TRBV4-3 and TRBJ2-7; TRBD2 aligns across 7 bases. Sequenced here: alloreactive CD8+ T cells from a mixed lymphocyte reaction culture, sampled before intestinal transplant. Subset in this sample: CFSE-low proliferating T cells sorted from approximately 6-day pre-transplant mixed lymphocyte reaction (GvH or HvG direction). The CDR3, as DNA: TGCGCCAGCAGCCAAGATTTGGGGGGGGTCCTCTACGAGCAGTACTTC. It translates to CASSQDLGGVLYEQYF.